A single sample is the source of the 19 T cell receptor beta chains below, sequenced in a study of cytomegalovirus exposure and HLA in healthy donors (dated 2017 in TCRdb). Receptor amplification or capture employed the immunoSEQ multiplex PCR assay. For the multiplex PCR, a mixture combining 60 forward primers for TCR Vbeta segments and 13 reverse primers for TCR Jbeta segments was used. Imported from immuneACCESS, the table was reduced by TCRdb to in-frame sequences with V and J called. These copies leave out some clones; in studies compared against another copy, an unresolved V gene accounts for under half, and the cause of the remainder is not known. The sample table contains almost 200,000 clones; only one count was recorded for around three quarters of them. The ten largest clones capture 1.5% to 2% of the sample. The specimen sequenced was PBMCs. Receptor source: a man aged 25 to 40 in good health and CMV-seronegative.

The V and J genes are TRBV5-4 and TRBJ2-3; 12 bases map to TRBD2. The length of the CDR3 is 15 residues. V shed 7 bases and J 4 bases; nucleotides not matched to a gene: 7. Germline CDR1 SGHNT, CDR2 YYREEE (reference sequence). The CDR3 loop is CASRQTSGRPDTQYF. The CDR3 DNA is TGTGCCAGCCGACAAACTAGCGGGAGGCCAGATACGCAGTATTTT.

The chain recombines TRBV19 with TRBJ2-7, with 8 bases aligning to TRBD1. The CDR3 is 15 residues long. Germline CDR1 and CDR2: LNHDA and SQIVND (reference sequence). Trimming at V came to 5 bases and at J to 3 bases, leaving 9 bases not matched to a gene. The CDR3 DNA is TGTGCCAGTAGTTTTGGGACAGGCCAAATCTACGAGCAGTACTTC. It translates to CASSFGTGQIYEQYF.

The gene calls are TRBV9 and TRBJ2-5; 7 bases are a match to TRBD2. This CDR3 has 15 residues. The germline CDR1 and CDR2 sequences are SGDLS and YYNGEE. The junction had 9 bases not matched to a gene; V was cut back by 3 bases and J by 4 bases. This CDR3 is CASSGGAGDGETQYF. CDR3 sequence (DNA): TGTGCCAGCAGCGGGGGTGCGGGAGATGGAGAGACCCAGTACTTC.

The chain combines TRBV11-2 with TRBJ2-1, with 8 bases lining up with TRBD2. Trimming removed 2 bases from V and 3 bases from J; junction bases left unmatched: 3. CDR1 SGHAT and CDR2 FQNNGV come from the germline V gene. The CDR3 covers 15 residues. The CDR3 protein is CASSLLLAVYNEQFF. CDR3 DNA sequence: TGTGCCAGCAGCTTATTACTAGCGGTCTACAATGAGCAGTTCTTC.

V gene TRBV5-5 combines with J gene TRBJ1-2; tentative D call: TRBD1 (5 bases). V shed 2 bases and J shed 8 bases, with 13 bases lying between them. Looked up from germline, CDR1 is SGHKS and CDR2 is YYEKEE (reference sequence). The CDR3 runs 13 residues. The CDR3 loop reads CASSFTGFIGYTF. CDR3 DNA: TGTGCCAGCAGCTTTACAGGTTTCATAGGCTACACCTTC.

The genes are TRBV7-9 and TRBJ1-4; TRBD1 matches 7 bases. The CDR3 has 15 residues. Per germline, CDR1 SEHNR and CDR2 FQNEAQ (reference sequence). Losses at the gene ends were 5 bases for V and 5 bases for J; bases not matched to a gene: 8. CDR3 DNA: TGTGCCAGCAGCAGCCCAGGGGGTGAAAATGAAAAACTGTTTTTT. Its protein product is CASSSPGGENEKLFF.

The genes are TRBV10-3 and TRBJ1-1; D call uncertain. The CDR3 loop spans 12 amino acids. Germline V gene data show CDR1 as ENHRY and CDR2 as SYGVKD. Trimming took off 0 bases at V and 11 bases at J, with 10 bases between the two ends. CDR3 coding DNA: TGTGCCATCAGTGAGTCGAACCAGTTGGCTTTCTTT. This codes for CAISESNQLAFF.

The chain recombines TRBV4-1 with TRBJ2-1; 10 bases are shared with TRBD2. J lost 3 bases, V lost 5 bases, and 4 bases had no gene match. Per the germline V gene, CDR1 is MGHRA and CDR2 is YSYEKL. The CDR3 loop spans 15 amino acids. Here the CDR3 reads CASSKREGRYNEQFF. In DNA, the CDR3 is TGCGCCAGCAGCAAGCGGGAGGGCCGCTACAATGAGCAGTTCTTC.

The rearrangement joins TRBV28 to TRBJ2-7, with TRBD1 matching over 7 bases. V shed 7 bases and J 3 bases; nucleotides not matched to a gene: 12. Germline lookup yields CDR1 MDHEN and CDR2 SYDVKM. CDR3 length equals 15 residues. The CDR3 loop is CASKIMTGTDYEQYF. As DNA, the CDR3 is TGTGCCAGCAAAATCATGACAGGGACGGACTACGAGCAGTACTTC.

The chain has TRBV7-3 and TRBJ2-2; no reliable D call. The CDR3 spans 15 residues. The V end lost 2 bases, the J end lost 3 bases, and 10 bases lay between the germline ends. Germline CDR1 SGHTA, CDR2 FQGTGA. CDR3 nucleotides: TGTGCCAGCAGCTTAGTCCCAGGTCACACCGGGGAGCTGTTTTTT. This sequence encodes CASSLVPGHTGELFF.

This clone turned up a few times. V gene TRBV10-3 combines with J gene TRBJ1-5; TRBD1 matches at 8 bases. After removal of 6 bases from V and 2 bases from J, the junction contained 3 bases not matched to a gene. This CDR3 comprises 14 residues. CDR1 and CDR2 (germline): ENHRY, SYGVKD. The CDR3 nucleotides read TGTGCCATCAGCATGACAGGGGGCAATCAGCCCCAGCATTTT. This codes for CAISMTGGNQPQHF.

The chain has TRBV5-1 and TRBJ2-7; the D is unclear. CDR3 size: 14 residues. Germline loops: CDR1 SGHRS, CDR2 YFSETQ. V shed 4 bases and J shed 6 bases, with 17 bases lying between them. CDR3 DNA sequence: TGCGCCAGCAGCCTTTTTGTCGGTGGCGGCGAGCAGTACTTC. Its protein is CASSLFVGGGEQYF. Drawing the rest from reference TRBV5-1 and TRBJ2-7, the complete variable domain is KAGVTQTPRYLIKTRGQQVTLSCSPISGHRSVSWYQQTPGQGLQFLFEYFSETQRNKGNFPGRFSGRQFSNSRSEMNVSTLELGDSALYLCASSLFVGGGEQYFGPGTRLTVT.

The genes are TRBV6-6 and TRBJ2-2; D might be TRBD1 (5 bases). Germline V gene lookup returns CDR1 MNHNY and CDR2 SVGAGI (reference sequence). V shed 5 bases and J shed 1 base, with 11 bases lying between them. The CDR3 extends over 15 amino acids. CDR3 residues: CASSTTDGNTGELFF. The CDR3 DNA reads as TGTGCCAGCAGTACGACAGACGGGAACACCGGGGAGCTGTTTTTT.

This chain connects TRBV5-1 to TRBJ2-7, with D tentatively TRBD2 (6 bases). CDR3 length equals 16 residues. Trimming removed 1 base from V and 0 bases from J, with 14 bases in between. Germline V gene sequence: CDR1 SGHRS, CDR2 YFSETQ. The DNA of the CDR3 is TGCGCCAGCAGCTTGTACGCTAGCGCAAACTCCTACGAGCAGTACTTC. Translating gives CASSLYASANSYEQYF.

The chain combines TRBV5-1 with TRBJ2-5; TRBD2 is a possible D gene (6 bases). Trimming stripped 1 base from V and 5 bases from J, with 9 bases between. The CDR3 length is 13 residues. Germline CDR1 SGHRS, CDR2 YFSETQ. The CDR3: CASSLYGTETQYF. The CDR3 bases are TGCGCCAGCAGCTTGTATGGGACTGAGACCCAGTACTTC. Full variable domain (rest looked up from reference TRBV5-1 and TRBJ2-5): KAGVTQTPRYLIKTRGQQVTLSCSPISGHRSVSWYQQTPGQGLQFLFEYFSETQRNKGNFPGRFSGRQFSNSRSEMNVSTLELGDSALYLCASSLYGTETQYFGPGTRLLVL.

The chain links TRBV11-2 to TRBJ2-3; TRBD2 matches 7 bases. CDR3 size: 15 residues. With V trimmed by 1 base and J by 6 bases, 7 bases remained unmatched. Per germline, CDR1 SGHAT and CDR2 FQNNGV. CDR3 in DNA: TGTGCCAGCAGCTTAGTGGGCGGGAGAGGGGATACGCAGTATTTT. Its translation: CASSLVGGRGDTQYF.

In DNA form, the CDR3 reads TGTGCCAGCAGCTCTCAGCTAGAAGGTCAGCCCCAGCATTTT. Translating it yields CASSSQLEGQPQHF. The chain carries TRBV6-1 and TRBJ1-5; D uncertain. The CDR3 length is 14 residues. V shed 6 bases and J shed 6 bases, with 15 bases lying between them. Germline V gene data show CDR1 as MNHNS and CDR2 as SASEGT.

J is TRBJ2-7 and V is TRBV16; 8 bases are shared with TRBD1. CDR1 and CDR2 from the germline V gene are KGHSY and FQNENV. The CDR3 has 16 residues. V lost 0 bases, J lost 7 bases, and 11 bases stayed unmatched. CDR3 sequence (DNA): TGTGCCAGCAGCCAATCGATGGACAGGGTAAAAGGGGAGCAGTACTTC. It codes for CASSQSMDRVKGEQYF. Supplemented by reference TRBV16 and TRBJ2-7, the full variable domain reads GEEVAQTPKHLVRGEGQKAKLYCAPIKGHSYVFWYQQVLKNEFKFLISFQNENVFDETGMPKERFSAKCLPNSPCSLEIQATKLEDSAVYFCASSQSMDRVKGEQYFGPGTRLTVT.

The chain couples TRBV2 to TRBJ2-1, with 7 nucleotides matching TRBD2. Germline assignment: CDR1 SNHLY and CDR2 FYNNEI. J gave up 4 bases and V 6 bases, and 12 bases lay outside the gene matches. CDR3 length: 16 residues. The chain's CDR3 is CASRAWGGSSYNEQFF. DNA of the CDR3: TGTGCCAGCAGGGCTTGGGGCGGGAGTAGTTACAATGAGCAGTTCTTC.